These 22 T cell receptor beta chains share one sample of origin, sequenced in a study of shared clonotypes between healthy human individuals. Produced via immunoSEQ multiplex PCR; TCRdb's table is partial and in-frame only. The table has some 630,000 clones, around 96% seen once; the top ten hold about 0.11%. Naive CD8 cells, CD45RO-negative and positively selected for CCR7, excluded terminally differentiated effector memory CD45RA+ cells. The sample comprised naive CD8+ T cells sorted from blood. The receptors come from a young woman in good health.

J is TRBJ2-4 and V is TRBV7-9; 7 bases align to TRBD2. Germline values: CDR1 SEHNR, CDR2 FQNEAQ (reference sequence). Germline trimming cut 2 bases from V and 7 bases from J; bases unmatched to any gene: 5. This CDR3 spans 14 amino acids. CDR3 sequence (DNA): TGTGCCAGCAGCTTACTGGCGGGAGATAACATTCAGTACTTC. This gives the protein CASSLLAGDNIQYF. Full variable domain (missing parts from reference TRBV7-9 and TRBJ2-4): DTGVSQNPRHKITKRGQNVTFRCDPISEHNRLYWYRQTLGQGPEFLTYFQNEAQLEKSRLLSDRFSAERPKGSFSTLEIQRTEQGDSAMYLCASSLLAGDNIQYFGAGTRLSVL.

The DNA for the CDR3 is TGTGCCAGCAGTTCCACAGGGGAGGTCAGCAATCAGCCCCAGCATTTT. It encodes CASSSTGEVSNQPQHF. V is TRBV27 and J is TRBJ1-5; 7 nucleotides agree with TRBD1. Germline assignment: CDR1 MNHEY and CDR2 SMNVEV (reference sequence). The CDR3 sequence is 16 residues long. The junction had 7 bases not matched to a gene; V was cut back by 4 bases and J by 1 base.

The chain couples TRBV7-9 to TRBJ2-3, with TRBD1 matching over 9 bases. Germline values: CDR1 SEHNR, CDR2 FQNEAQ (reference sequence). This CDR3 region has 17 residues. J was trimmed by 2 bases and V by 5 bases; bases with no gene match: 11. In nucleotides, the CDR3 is TGTGCCAGCAGCCGGCGGACAGGGGATTGGGACACAGATACGCAGTATTTT. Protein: CASSRRTGDWDTDTQYF.

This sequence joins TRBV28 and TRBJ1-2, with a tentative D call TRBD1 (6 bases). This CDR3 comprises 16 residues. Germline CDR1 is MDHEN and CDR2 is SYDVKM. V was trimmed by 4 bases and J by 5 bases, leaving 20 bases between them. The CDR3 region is CASSSTGVDSLYGYTF. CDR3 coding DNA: TGTGCCAGCAGTTCTACGGGGGTGGACAGTCTTTATGGCTACACCTTC.

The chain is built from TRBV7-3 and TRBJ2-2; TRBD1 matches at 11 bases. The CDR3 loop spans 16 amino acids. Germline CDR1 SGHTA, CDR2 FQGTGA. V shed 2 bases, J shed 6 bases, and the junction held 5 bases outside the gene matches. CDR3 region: CASSLLGQGAAGELFF. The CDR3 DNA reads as TGTGCCAGCAGCTTATTAGGACAGGGGGCAGCCGGGGAGCTGTTTTTT.

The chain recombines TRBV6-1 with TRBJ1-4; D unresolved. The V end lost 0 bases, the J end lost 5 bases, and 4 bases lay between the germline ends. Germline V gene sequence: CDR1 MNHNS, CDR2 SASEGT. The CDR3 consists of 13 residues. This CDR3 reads CASSEAWNEKLFF. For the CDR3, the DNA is TGTGCCAGCAGTGAAGCATGGAATGAAAAACTGTTTTTT.

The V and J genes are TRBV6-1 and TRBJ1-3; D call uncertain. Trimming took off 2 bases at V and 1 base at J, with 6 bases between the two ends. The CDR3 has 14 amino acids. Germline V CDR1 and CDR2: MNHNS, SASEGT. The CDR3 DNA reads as TGTGCCAGCAGTGAACGGCGTTCTGGAAACACCATATATTTT. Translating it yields CASSERRSGNTIYF.

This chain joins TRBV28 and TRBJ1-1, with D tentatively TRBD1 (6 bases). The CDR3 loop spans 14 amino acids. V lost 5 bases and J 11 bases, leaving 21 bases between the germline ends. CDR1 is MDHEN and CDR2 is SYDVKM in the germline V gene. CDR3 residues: CASSSASGTLWAFF. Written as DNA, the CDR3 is TGTGCCAGCAGTAGCGCATCGGGGACACTTTGGGCTTTCTTT.

The chain's CDR3 is CASSQTGTGRPYEQYF. DNA for the CDR3: TGTGCCAGCAGCCAAACCGGGACAGGGAGACCCTACGAGCAGTACTTC. The chain employs TRBV4-2 and TRBJ2-7; 9 nucleotides match TRBD1. The J segment lost 2 bases and the V segment lost 2 bases, leaving 7 bases of the junction unmatched. From germline, CDR1 is LGHNA and CDR2 YNFKEQ. The CDR3 sequence is 16 residues long.

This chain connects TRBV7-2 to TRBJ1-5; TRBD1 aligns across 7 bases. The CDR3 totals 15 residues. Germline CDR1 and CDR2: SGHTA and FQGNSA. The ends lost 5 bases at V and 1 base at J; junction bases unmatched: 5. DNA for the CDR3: TGTGCCAGCAGCATACGGGACAGAAGCAATCAGCCCCAGCATTTT. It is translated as CASSIRDRSNQPQHF.

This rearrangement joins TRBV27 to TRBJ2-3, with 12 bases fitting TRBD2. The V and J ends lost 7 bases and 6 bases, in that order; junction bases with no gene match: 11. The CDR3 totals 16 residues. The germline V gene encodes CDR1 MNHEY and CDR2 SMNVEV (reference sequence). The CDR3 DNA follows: TGTGCCAGCACGTTGATTCTAGCGGGAGGGCCGGATACGCAGTATTTT. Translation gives CASTLILAGGPDTQYF.

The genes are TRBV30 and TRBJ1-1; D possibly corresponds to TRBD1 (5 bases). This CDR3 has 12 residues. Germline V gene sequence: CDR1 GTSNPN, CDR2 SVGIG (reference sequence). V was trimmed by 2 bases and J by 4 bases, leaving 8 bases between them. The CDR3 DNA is TGTGCCTGGAGTTGGGGGTCCACTGAAGCTTTCTTT. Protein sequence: CAWSWGSTEAFF.

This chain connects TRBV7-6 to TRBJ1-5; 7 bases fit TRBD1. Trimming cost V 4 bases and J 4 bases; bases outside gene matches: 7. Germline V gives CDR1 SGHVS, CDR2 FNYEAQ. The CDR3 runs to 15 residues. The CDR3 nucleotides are TGTGCCAGCAGCTATAATCCGGGACAGAATCAGCCCCAGCATTTT. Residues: CASSYNPGQNQPQHF.

CDR3 protein: CASRSFGEQFF. The CDR3 DNA reads as TGTGCCAGCAGATCGTTCGGTGAGCAGTTCTTC. V usage is TRBV27 and J usage is TRBJ2-1; D uncertain. CDR3 length: 11 residues. The ends were cut back, 6 bases at V and 9 bases at J, with 9 bases in the middle. CDR1 and CDR2 from the germline V gene are MNHEY and SMNVEV (reference sequence).

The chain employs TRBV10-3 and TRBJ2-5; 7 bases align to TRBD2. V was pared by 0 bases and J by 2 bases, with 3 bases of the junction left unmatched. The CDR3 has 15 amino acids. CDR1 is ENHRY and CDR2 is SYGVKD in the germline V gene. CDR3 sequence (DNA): TGTGCCATCAGTGAGTCGGGCGGGAGTCAAGAGACCCAGTACTTC. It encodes CAISESGGSQETQYF.

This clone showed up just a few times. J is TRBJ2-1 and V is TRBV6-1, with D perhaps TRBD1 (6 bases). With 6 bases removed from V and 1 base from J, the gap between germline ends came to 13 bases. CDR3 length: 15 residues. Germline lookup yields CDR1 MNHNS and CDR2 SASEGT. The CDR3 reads CASSADRHSYNEQFF. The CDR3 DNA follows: TGTGCCAGCAGCGCAGACAGGCATTCCTACAATGAGCAGTTCTTC.

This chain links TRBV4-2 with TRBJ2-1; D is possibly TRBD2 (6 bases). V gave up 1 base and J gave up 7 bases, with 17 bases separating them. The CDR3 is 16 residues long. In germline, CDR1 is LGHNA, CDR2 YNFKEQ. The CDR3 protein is CASSQVWREQGNEQFF. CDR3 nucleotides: TGTGCCAGCAGCCAAGTTTGGAGGGAGCAAGGAAATGAGCAGTTCTTC.

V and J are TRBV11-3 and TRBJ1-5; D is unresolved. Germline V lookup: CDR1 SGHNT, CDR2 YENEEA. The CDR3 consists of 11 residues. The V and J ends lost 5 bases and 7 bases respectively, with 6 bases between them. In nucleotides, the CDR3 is TGTGCCAGCAGCCACCGACAGCCCCAGCATTTT. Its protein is CASSHRQPQHF.

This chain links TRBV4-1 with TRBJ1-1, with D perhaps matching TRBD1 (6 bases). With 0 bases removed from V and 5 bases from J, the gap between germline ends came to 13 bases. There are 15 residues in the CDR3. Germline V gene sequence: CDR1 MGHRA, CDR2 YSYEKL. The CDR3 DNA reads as TGCGCCAGCAGCCAAGATAAGGGTACAGGGACTGAAGCTTTCTTT. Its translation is CASSQDKGTGTEAFF.

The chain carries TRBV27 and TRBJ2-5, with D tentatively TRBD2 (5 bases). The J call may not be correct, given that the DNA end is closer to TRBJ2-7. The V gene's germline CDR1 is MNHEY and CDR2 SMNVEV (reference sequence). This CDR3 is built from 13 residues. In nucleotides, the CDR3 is TGTGCCAGCAGCCGGGGAGTTCCCTACGAGCAGTACTTC. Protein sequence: CASSRGVPYEQYF.

The CDR3 spells CASSQTGQRSYEQYF. In DNA form, the CDR3 reads TGTGCCAGCAGCCAAACGGGACAACGGTCCTACGAGCAGTACTTC. The V call is TRBV5-4, the J call TRBJ2-7; a possible D gene is TRBD1 (6 bases). The V end was cut by 4 bases, the J end by 1 base, with 15 bases between. Germline assignment: CDR1 SGHNT and CDR2 YYREEE (reference sequence). The length of the CDR3 is 15 residues. The entire variable domain, with the rest obtained from reference TRBV5-4 and TRBJ2-7, is as follows: ETGVTQSPTHLIKTRGQQVTLRCSSQSGHNTVSWYQQALGQGPQFIFQYYREEENGRGNFPPRFSGLQFPNYSSELNVNALELDDSALYLCASSQTGQRSYEQYFGPGTRLTVT.

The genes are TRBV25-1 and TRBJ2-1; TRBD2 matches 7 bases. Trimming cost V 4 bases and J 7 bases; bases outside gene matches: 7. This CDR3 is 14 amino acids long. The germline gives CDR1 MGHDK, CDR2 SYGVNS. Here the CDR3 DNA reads TGTGCCAGCAGTGTCCGGGAGGCCGGGAATGAGCAGTTCTTC. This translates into CASSVREAGNEQFF. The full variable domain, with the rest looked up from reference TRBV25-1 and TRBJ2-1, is EADIYQTPRYLVIGTGKKITLECSQTMGHDKMYWYQQDPGMELHLIHYSYGVNSTEKGDLSSESTVSRIRTEHFPLTLESARPSHTSQYLCASSVREAGNEQFFGPGTRLTVL.